These T cell receptor beta chains were read from a single sample in a study of shared clonotypes between healthy human individuals. Clones were read by immunoSEQ multiplex PCR, and TCRdb kept only the in-frame ones, dropping some. The table records about 610,000 clones, about 96% of them present only once. What was sequenced was naive CD8+ T cells sorted from blood. Every receptor here comes from a woman in her 30s in good health. The CDR3 runs from the conserved cysteine through the conserved F or W. A D gene is named only where the DNA matches it firmly. Some rows mark clone size as missing; the rest say once, few, many or name a class of expanded clone.

CDR3 DNA	CDR3 protein	clone size	J gene	V gene	D gene
TGCAGTGCTAGAGATCTCGATACGCAGTATTTT	CSARDLDTQYF	.	TRBJ2-3	TRBV20-1	.
TGCAGCGTTGAAAAGAACACTGAAGCTTTCTTT	CSVEKNTEAFF	.	TRBJ1-1	TRBV29-1	.
TGTGCCAGCAGCTTGGAAGAGGGAAGGTTTGGCACAGATACGCAGTATTTT	CASSLEEGRFGTDTQYF	.	TRBJ2-3	TRBV5-4	.
TGTGCCACAAGACTAGCGGTTAGCTCCTACAATGAGCAGTTCTTC	CATRLAVSSYNEQFF	.	TRBJ2-1	TRBV28	TRBD2
TGTGCCAGCAGCAACGGGGGACTAGGGGTGGAGACCCAGTACTTC	CASSNGGLGVETQYF	.	TRBJ2-5	TRBV7-9	TRBD2
TGCGCCAGCAGCCAAGATCTACAGGGTTATAACTATGGCTACACCTTC	CASSQDLQGYNYGYTF	.	TRBJ1-2	TRBV4-1	.
TGTGCCAGCAGCTCCGGGACAGGGGTTCAAGAGACCCAGTACTTC	CASSSGTGVQETQYF	.	TRBJ2-5	TRBV13	TRBD1
TGTGCCAGCAGCGCTAGTGGGGGACTGGGGGAGACCCAGTACTTC	CASSASGGLGETQYF	once	TRBJ2-5	TRBV9	.
TGTGCCAGCAGCTTTACAGGGGACAATCAGCCCCAGCATTTT	CASSFTGDNQPQHF	.	TRBJ1-5	TRBV7-9	TRBD1
TGTGCCAGCAGCGTAGCTGGGGAGCTGTTTTTT	CASSVAGELFF	.	TRBJ2-2	TRBV9	.
TGTGCCAGCAGCCCACAGGGTAACGCCTACGAGCAGTACTTC	CASSPQGNAYEQYF	.	TRBJ2-7	TRBV9	.
TGTGCCAGCAGCGTAGGATCAGGGGGCGCTGATACGCAGTATTTT	CASSVGSGGADTQYF	.	TRBJ2-3	TRBV9	TRBD1
TGTGCCAGTAGTATAGATGAAAACGGCGAGCAGTACTTC	CASSIDENGEQYF	.	TRBJ2-7	TRBV19	.
TGTGCCAGTAGTATAACGAGGACAGAGACCGGGGAGCTGTTTTTT	CASSITRTETGELFF	.	TRBJ2-2	TRBV19	.